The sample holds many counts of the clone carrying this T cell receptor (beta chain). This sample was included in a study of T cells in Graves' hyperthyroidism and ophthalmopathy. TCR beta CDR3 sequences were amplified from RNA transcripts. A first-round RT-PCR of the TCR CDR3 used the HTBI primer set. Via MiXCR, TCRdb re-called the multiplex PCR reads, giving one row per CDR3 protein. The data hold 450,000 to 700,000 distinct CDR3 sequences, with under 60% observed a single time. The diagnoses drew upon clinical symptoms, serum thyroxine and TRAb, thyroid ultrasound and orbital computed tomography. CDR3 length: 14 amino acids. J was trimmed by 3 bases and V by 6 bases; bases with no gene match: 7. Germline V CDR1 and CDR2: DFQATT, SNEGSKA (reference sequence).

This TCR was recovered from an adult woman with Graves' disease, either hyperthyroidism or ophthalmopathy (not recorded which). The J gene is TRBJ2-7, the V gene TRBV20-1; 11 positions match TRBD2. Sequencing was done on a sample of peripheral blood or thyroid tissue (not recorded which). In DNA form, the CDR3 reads TGCAGTGCGCGAACGGGACTAGCGGTCTACGAGCAGTACTTC. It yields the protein CSARTGLAVYEQYF.